A selection of T cell receptor beta chains follows, all from one sample in a study of cytomegalovirus exposure and HLA in healthy donors. TCRdb's table, derived via immunoSEQ multiplex PCR, lists solely in-frame clones and lacks some. The sample holds 130,000 to 150,000 clones, about 82% seen once. The sequenced material came from PBMCs. The receptors come from a young man in good health and CMV-seronegative. Both conserved end residues are part of each CDR3. The D gene is left open where the match is weak. Expanded clones are given a class, and other clones once, few, many or no size at all.

v_gene	d_gene	j_gene	abundance	CDR3nt	CDR3aa
TRBV28	TRBD1	TRBJ1-1	NA	TGTGCCAGCAGTTACGGACAGGGGTGGAGCACTGAAGCTTTCTTT	CASSYGQGWSTEAFF
TRBV6-5	TRBD2	TRBJ2-3	NA	TGTGCCAGCAGGGGGACTAGCGGGAGCGCAGATACGCAGTATTTT	CASRGTSGSADTQYF
TRBV18	TRBD1	TRBJ1-1	NA	TGTGCCAGTCAACAGGGGCGGGACACTGAAGCTTTCTTT	CASQQGRDTEAFF
TRBV2	NA	TRBJ2-5	NA	TGTGCCAGCAGGACCGGGACACTCTTCCAAGAGACCCAGTACTTC	CASRTGTLFQETQYF
TRBV5-1	TRBD1	TRBJ1-2	NA	TGCGCCAGCAGCTGGGAACAGGGGGCGGTCTATGGCTACACCTTC	CASSWEQGAVYGYTF
TRBV7-9	NA	TRBJ2-2	NA	TGTGCCAGCCGGGGGTCGGACACCGGGGAGCTGTTTTTT	CASRGSDTGELFF
TRBV5-1	TRBD2	TRBJ2-3	NA	TGCGCCAGCAGCCCACAGAAGACTAGCGGCCGCACAGATACGCAGTATTTT	CASSPQKTSGRTDTQYF
TRBV7-7	NA	TRBJ2-5	NA	TGTGCTAGCAGCCCTGGAGGGGCCCCGGGATATGAGACCCAGTACTTC	CASSPGGAPGYETQYF
TRBV28	NA	TRBJ1-1	NA	TGTGCCAGCAGTCTCCTGAACACTGAAGCTTTCTTT	CASSLLNTEAFF
TRBV29-1	TRBD1	TRBJ2-3	NA	TGCAGCGTTCGGGACAGCCAGAGCACAGATACGCAGTATTTT	CSVRDSQSTDTQYF
TRBV14	TRBD1	TRBJ1-2	NA	TGTGCCAGCAGCCAAGATGGCCGGACAGGGGAGGGCTACACCTTC	CASSQDGRTGEGYTF
TRBV6-5	NA	TRBJ2-5	NA	TGTGCCAGCAGTTACTCGGGCAAGCAAGAGACCCAATACTTC	CASSYSGKQETQYF
TRBV6-5	NA	TRBJ1-1	NA	TGTGCCAGCAGCCGCACTCAGAACACTGAAGCTTTCTTT	CASSRTQNTEAFF
TRBV5-1	NA	TRBJ2-7	once	TGCGCCAGCAGCCCGGGCGGGACGGGATCCTACGAGCAGTACTTC	CASSPGGTGSYEQYF
TRBV2	TRBD1	TRBJ1-1	few	TGTGCCAGCACCGAACAGGGGGTTGAAGCTTTCTTT	CASTEQGVEAFF
TRBV6-4	TRBD2	TRBJ2-2	NA	TGTGCCAGCAGTGATTTGTCGAGGGTGGGAGGGACCGGGGAGCTGTTTTTT	CASSDLSRVGGTGELFF
TRBV14	NA	TRBJ1-2	NA	TGTGCCAGCAGCCAACGGCGGGGCTATGGCTACACCTTC	CASSQRRGYGYTF
TRBV18	TRBD2	TRBJ2-3	few	TGTGCCAGCTCACCAACCGGCGGGGGTGCCGCAGATACGCAGTATTTT	CASSPTGGGAADTQYF
TRBV5-1	TRBD1	TRBJ2-7	NA	TGCGCCAGCAGCTTGGTGCGCTCTGGACAGGGGGACTACGAGCAGTACTTC	CASSLVRSGQGDYEQYF
TRBV6-6	TRBD1	TRBJ2-7	NA	TGTGCCAGCAGTTACGGGGACAGGGGGCCCTACGAGCAGTACTTC	CASSYGDRGPYEQYF
TRBV6-6	TRBD1	TRBJ2-2	NA	TGTGCCAGCATAGGACAGGGGGCTTTCGGGGAGCTGTTTTTT	CASIGQGAFGELFF
TRBV6-5	NA	TRBJ2-2	NA	TGTGCCAGCAGAATGGACAGCACCGGGGAGCTGTTTTTT	CASRMDSTGELFF
TRBV5-4	TRBD1	TRBJ2-5	NA	TGTGCCAGCAGCTCAGACCGGGACAGGGGGCGGGAGACCCAGTACTTC	CASSSDRDRGRETQYF
TRBV7-9	NA	TRBJ1-1	NA	TGTGCCAGCAGCTTAGGGACCAAGGGGACTGAAGCTTTCTTT	CASSLGTKGTEAFF
TRBV7-9	TRBD2	TRBJ2-3	NA	TGTGCCAGCAGCTCCTCGGGAGGCTTCACAGATACGCAGTATTTT	CASSSSGGFTDTQYF
TRBV2	NA	TRBJ2-2	NA	TGTGCCAGTCAGGGGAACACCGGGGAGCTGTTTTTT	CASQGNTGELFF
TRBV7-8	NA	TRBJ2-7	NA	TGTGCCAGCAGCTTAGGTCTAGCGCGAACCTACGAGCAGTACTTC	CASSLGLARTYEQYF
TRBV28	NA	TRBJ2-7	NA	TGTGCCAGCAGTTCTACTGGCGGGGTCCCCTACGAGCAGTACTTC	CASSSTGGVPYEQYF
TRBV5-6	NA	TRBJ2-7	few	TGTGCCAGCAGTCCCCGTTCGGGAATTCAGCAGTACTTC	CASSPRSGIQQYF
TRBV4-1	NA	TRBJ1-2	NA	TGCGCCAGCAGCCAAGGTGGGGCGACAACTAAAAACTATGGCTACACCTTC	CASSQGGATTKNYGYTF
TRBV6-6	NA	TRBJ1-5	few	TGTGCCAGCAGTTACTACGGGTGGGGCAATCAGCCCCAGCATTTT	CASSYYGWGNQPQHF
TRBV4-1	TRBD2	TRBJ2-2	NA	TGCGCCAGCAGCCAGACTAGCGGGGTTTGGGGGTTTACCGGGGAGCTGTTTTTT	CASSQTSGVWGFTGELFF
TRBV30	NA	TRBJ2-2	NA	TGTGCCTGGAATAGGGGGGGCACCGGGGAGCTGTTTTTT	CAWNRGGTGELFF
TRBV2	NA	TRBJ2-3	NA	TGTGCCAGCAAGGGGAAATCCACAGATACGCAGTATTTT	CASKGKSTDTQYF
TRBV6-6	NA	TRBJ2-3	NA	TGTGCCAGCATGTTCGACCAGAGGAAAACAGATACGCAGTATTTT	CASMFDQRKTDTQYF
TRBV6-6	TRBD1	TRBJ2-1	NA	TGTGCCAGCAGTACGTGGGACAGGGACAATGAGCAGTTCTTC	CASSTWDRDNEQFF
TRBV6-5	TRBD1	TRBJ1-2	NA	TGTGCCAGCAGTTACGGACAGGGAAGCTATGGCTACACCTTC	CASSYGQGSYGYTF
TRBV19	NA	TRBJ1-6	NA	TGTGCCAGTATCAGGGGTGAAGGTTCACCCCTCCACTTT	CASIRGEGSPLHF
TRBV28	TRBD1	TRBJ2-7	NA	TGTGCCAGCAGTGACAGGGAAGGCTACGAGCAGTACTTC	CASSDREGYEQYF
TRBV28	TRBD2	TRBJ2-1	NA	TGTGCCAGCAGTTGGACCGGGACTAGCGGGAGGGGCAGTAGTAGGCAGTTCTTC	CASSWTGTSGRGSSRQFF
TRBV28	NA	TRBJ2-2	NA	TGTGCCGAGGCGAACCCGAACACCGGGGAGCTGTTTTTT	CAEANPNTGELFF
TRBV7-9	NA	TRBJ1-1	NA	TGTTCCAGCAGCGGACAGAACACTGAAGCTTTCTTT	CSSSGQNTEAFF
TRBV13	NA	TRBJ2-2	few	TGTGCCAGCAGCTTAGGCCTAATGGTGGTGGCAGGACAAATAAAGAACACCGGGGAGCTGTTTTTT	CASSLGLMVVAGQIKNTGELFF
TRBV5-1	TRBD2	TRBJ2-3	once	TGCGCCAGCAGCTTCATCGGTCTAGCGGGAGTCGGGTCAGATACGCAGTATTTT	CASSFIGLAGVGSDTQYF
TRBV5-1	NA	TRBJ2-2	NA	TGCGCCAGCAGCTTGGGACAGATTAACACCGGGGAGCTGTTTTTT	CASSLGQINTGELFF
TRBV30	TRBD2	TRBJ2-3	NA	TGTGCCTGGATCCAAGCGGGAGGACTAGATACGCAGTATTTT	CAWIQAGGLDTQYF
TRBV5-1	NA	TRBJ2-4	once	TGCGCCAGCAGCTTGGAGACCTTGGGCCCCACCTCTCCAAAAAACATTCAGTACTTC	CASSLETLGPTSPKNIQYF
TRBV5-1	NA	TRBJ2-3	NA	TGCGCCAGCAGCTTGGATGACGGACATCCTAGCACAGATACGCAGTATTTT	CASSLDDGHPSTDTQYF
TRBV29-1	NA	TRBJ2-5	NA	TGCAGCGTCCGCCGGGGAGCCCAAGAGACCCAGTACTTC	CSVRRGAQETQYF
TRBV5-4	NA	TRBJ2-2	few	TGTGCCAGCAGCTTGAGCAGGGGAGGGGACACCGGGGAGCTGTTTTTT	CASSLSRGGDTGELFF
TRBV5-4	NA	TRBJ1-2	NA	TGTGCCAGCAGCCCCTCAGGGCAGAACTATGGCTACACCTTC	CASSPSGQNYGYTF
TRBV4-1	NA	TRBJ1-4	NA	TGCGCCAGCAGCCAGTCCCAGGGGTTTAATGAAAAACTGTTTTTT	CASSQSQGFNEKLFF
TRBV10-3	TRBD2	TRBJ2-3	NA	TGTGCCATCAGTGCTACTAGCGGCACAGATACGCAGTATTTT	CAISATSGTDTQYF
TRBV6-5	NA	TRBJ2-3	few	TGTGCCAGCAGTTACCGGCTGGTAGCGGGCACAGATACGCAGTATTTT	CASSYRLVAGTDTQYF
TRBV5-1	NA	TRBJ2-3	NA	TGCGCCAGCAGCTTTGGCGGGACCGAGACAGATACGCAGTATTTT	CASSFGGTETDTQYF
TRBV7-7	NA	TRBJ2-5	NA	TGTGCCAGCAGCTTAGCTAGGGGCCAAGAGACCCAGTACTTC	CASSLARGQETQYF
TRBV7-9	TRBD1	TRBJ2-3	NA	TGTGCCAGCAGCCCAAACAGGGGCAGGACAGATACGCAGTATTTT	CASSPNRGRTDTQYF